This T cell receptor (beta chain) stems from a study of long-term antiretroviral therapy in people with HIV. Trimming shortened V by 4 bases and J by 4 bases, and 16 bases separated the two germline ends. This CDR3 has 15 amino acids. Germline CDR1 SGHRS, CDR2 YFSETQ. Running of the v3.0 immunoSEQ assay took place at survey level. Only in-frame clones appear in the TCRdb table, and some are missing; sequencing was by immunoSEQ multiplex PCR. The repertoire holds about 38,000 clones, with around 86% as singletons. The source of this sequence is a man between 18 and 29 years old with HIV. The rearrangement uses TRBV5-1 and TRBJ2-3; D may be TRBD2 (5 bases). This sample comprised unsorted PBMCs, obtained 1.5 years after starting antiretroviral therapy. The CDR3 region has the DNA TGCGCCAGCAGCCCGGAACTAGTTAGGGCAGATACGCAGTATTTT. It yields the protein CASSPELVRADTQYF.